Below are 22 T cell receptor beta chains sequenced from a single sample in a study of cytomegalovirus exposure and HLA in healthy donors. The protocol was immunoSEQ multiplex PCR, while the TCRdb copy is restricted to in-frame clones and leaves out a portion. The sample lists roughly 330,000 clones, 87% occurring once. Sequenced material: PBMCs. The receptors shown here come from a woman aged 25 to 45 in good health and CMV-seropositive.

The genes are TRBV7-9 and TRBJ2-7; 7 nucleotides line up with TRBD1. The length of the CDR3 is 13 residues. With V trimmed by 5 bases and J by 7 bases, 8 bases remained unmatched. Germline values: CDR1 SEHNR, CDR2 FQNEAQ (reference sequence). CDR3 nucleotides: TGTGCCAGCAGCCCTCGACAGGGCAGGGAGCAGTACTTC. Translated, it gives CASSPRQGREQYF. The full variable domain, rest sourced from reference TRBV7-9 and TRBJ2-7, is DTGVSQNPRHKITKRGQNVTFRCDPISEHNRLYWYRQTLGQGPEFLTYFQNEAQLEKSRLLSDRFSAERPKGSFSTLEIQRTEQGDSAMYLCASSPRQGREQYFGPGTRLTVT.

V gene TRBV29-1 combines with J gene TRBJ2-7; D is ambiguous. Trimming took 3 bases from V and 6 from J, leaving 9 bases between them. The CDR3 is 11 residues long. Looked up from germline, CDR1 is SQVTM and CDR2 is ANQGSEA. CDR3 DNA: TGCAGCGTTGAGTTAGCAGCCGAGCAGTACTTC. Translation: CSVELAAEQYF.

The chain links TRBV6-4 to TRBJ2-3; D might be TRBD2 (6 bases). The V gene lost 0 bases and the J gene lost 2 bases, with 9 bases spanning the gap. CDR1 is MRHNA and CDR2 is SNTAGT in the germline V gene. The CDR3 contains 15 residues. The CDR3 loop reads CASSDSGGATDTQYF. For the CDR3, the DNA is TGTGCCAGCAGTGACTCCGGGGGAGCCACAGATACGCAGTATTTT.

The gene calls are TRBV18 and TRBJ2-2, with D maybe TRBD2 (5 bases). The germline CDR1 and CDR2 sequences are KGHSH and LQKENI. CDR3 length: 16 residues. Trimming stripped 1 base from V and 0 bases from J, with 9 bases between. CDR3 coding DNA: TGTGCCAGCTCACCACAGACTAATCCGAACACCGGGGAGCTGTTTTTT. Translating it yields CASSPQTNPNTGELFF.

V and J are TRBV4-1 and TRBJ2-5; 8 bases align to TRBD2. Germline V gives CDR1 MGHRA, CDR2 YSYEKL. There are 15 residues in the CDR3. Trimming cost V 3 bases and J 2 bases; bases outside gene matches: 5. CDR3 in DNA: TGCGCCAGCAGCCACGCGGCGGGGGGACAAGAGACCCAGTACTTC. Translating it yields CASSHAAGGQETQYF.

CDR3 region: CASSFRNRGETQYF. As DNA, the CDR3 is TGCGCCAGCAGCTTCAGGAATAGGGGGGAGACCCAGTACTTC. The J gene is TRBJ2-5, the V gene TRBV5-1, with TRBD1 as a possible D gene (6 bases). There are 14 residues in the CDR3. Germline V gene sequence: CDR1 SGHRS, CDR2 YFSETQ. Trimming left V 2 bases short and J 5 bases short, with 13 bases between.

This clone was observed once. The chain has TRBV13 and TRBJ2-7; TRBD2 matches 12 bases. The trim removed 7 bases at V and 2 bases at J, leaving 9 bases unmatched. Germline loops: CDR1 PRHDT, CDR2 FYEKMQ (reference sequence). This CDR3 has 16 amino acids. The DNA of the CDR3 is TGTGCCAGCATGGGCCGACTAGCGGGGGAGGCCTACGAGCAGTACTTC. Translating it yields CASMGRLAGEAYEQYF.

The chain combines TRBV28 with TRBJ1-2; perhaps TRBD1 as D (5 bases). Germline lookup yields CDR1 MDHEN and CDR2 SYDVKM. This CDR3 spans 14 amino acids. V gave up 5 bases and J gave up 4 bases, with 14 bases separating them. DNA for the CDR3: TGTGCCAGCAGTGCTGTCAGGGATCCCTATGGCTACACCTTC. This gives the protein CASSAVRDPYGYTF.

V and J are TRBV13 and TRBJ1-1; the D is unclear. The CDR3 runs 13 residues. Trimming removed 1 base from V and 1 base from J, with 4 bases in between. Germline lookup yields CDR1 PRHDT and CDR2 FYEKMQ (reference sequence). For the CDR3, the DNA is TGTGCCAGCAGCTTAGACAGGAACACTGAAGCTTTCTTT. This gives the protein CASSLDRNTEAFF.

This rearrangement joins TRBV30 to TRBJ1-5; tentative D call: TRBD1 (6 bases). Germline lookup yields CDR1 GTSNPN and CDR2 SVGIG (reference sequence). V shed 6 bases and J shed 0 bases, with 15 bases lying between them. The CDR3 consists of 15 residues. The CDR3 bases are TGTGCCTGCACGCGGACAGATTATAGCAATCAGCCCCAGCATTTT. It translates to CACTRTDYSNQPQHF.

This clone was found many times. This rearrangement joins TRBV2 to TRBJ1-6, with 8 bases matching TRBD1. The germline CDR1 and CDR2 sequences are SNHLY and FYNNEI. Germline trimming cut 5 bases from V and 10 bases from J; bases unmatched to any gene: 13. This CDR3 has 16 amino acids. Here the CDR3 DNA reads TGTGCCAGCAGTTTATCCCCCCAGGGGGCAGGATCACCCCTCCACTTT. Translated, it gives CASSLSPQGAGSPLHF.

This chain links TRBV7-3 with TRBJ1-1, with TRBD1 as a possible D gene (6 bases). CDR3 length equals 13 residues. V shed 5 bases and J shed 4 bases, with 11 bases lying between them. Germline V gives CDR1 SGHTA, CDR2 FQGTGA. The CDR3 region is CASSAWGLTEAFF. CDR3 nucleotide sequence: TGTGCCAGCAGCGCCTGGGGGCTCACTGAAGCTTTCTTT. Together with reference TRBV7-3 and TRBJ1-1, the CDR3 gives the full variable domain: GAGVSQTPSNKVTEKGKYVELRCDPISGHTALYWYRQSLGQGPEFLIYFQGTGAADDSGLPNDRFFAVRPEGSVSTLKIQRTERGDSAVYLCASSAWGLTEAFFGQGTRLTVV.

The table lists this clone with a count of one. The chain combines TRBV7-2 with TRBJ2-3, with 7 nucleotides matching TRBD2. Germline V gene data show CDR1 as SGHTA and CDR2 as FQGNSA. The CDR3 consists of 16 residues. The V gene end was trimmed by 1 base and the J gene end by 2 bases; junction bases not matched to a gene: 6. CDR3 protein: CASSLVVGGTTDTQYF. CDR3 in DNA: TGTGCCAGCAGCTTAGTGGTCGGGGGGACCACAGATACGCAGTATTTT.

The V call is TRBV7-9, the J call TRBJ2-3; the match to TRBD2 covers 9 bases. Germline V CDR1 and CDR2: SEHNR, FQNEAQ (reference sequence). V was pared by 1 base and J by 0 bases, with 5 bases of the junction left unmatched. The CDR3 is 17 amino acids. CDR3 protein: CASSLGALAGSTDTQYF. Written as DNA, the CDR3 is TGTGCCAGCAGCTTAGGAGCGCTAGCGGGGAGCACAGATACGCAGTATTTT.

This rearrangement joins TRBV4-3 to TRBJ1-4; D is perhaps TRBD1 (6 bases). The V gene lost 3 bases and the J gene lost 0 bases, with 8 bases spanning the gap. The CDR3 is 15 amino acids. CDR1 is LGHNA and CDR2 is YSLEER in the germline V gene. The CDR3 DNA is TGCGCCAGCAGCCACTCAGGGGCAACTAATGAAAAACTGTTTTTT. Translated: CASSHSGATNEKLFF.

The rearrangement joins TRBV11-2 to TRBJ2-1; D might be TRBD2 (7 bases). Per the germline V gene, CDR1 is SGHAT and CDR2 is FQNNGV. The V end lost 4 bases, the J end lost 1 base, and 11 bases lay between the germline ends. The CDR3 has 15 residues. The CDR3 here is CASSSGGLSYNEQFF. CDR3 coding DNA: TGTGCCAGCAGCTCCGGGGGGCTATCCTACAATGAGCAGTTCTTC.

The chain is built from TRBV6-1 and TRBJ2-7; D perhaps matches TRBD2 (5 bases). The CDR3 loop spans 16 amino acids. Germline CDR1 is MNHNS and CDR2 is SASEGT. Trimming took off 0 bases at V and 8 bases at J, with 20 bases between the two ends. CDR3 DNA: TGTGCCAGCAGTGAAGCGCACGAGGGTAGTCGAGGCCAGCAGTACTTC. It codes for CASSEAHEGSRGQQYF.

This rearrangement joins TRBV7-7 to TRBJ2-7; D tentatively fits TRBD1 or TRBD2 (6 bases each). With 5 bases removed from V and 2 bases from J, the gap between germline ends came to 13 bases. Germline V CDR1 and CDR2: SSHAT, FNYEAQ (reference sequence). CDR3 length: 14 amino acids. Here the CDR3 reads CASSPAGGTYEQYF. The CDR3 region has the DNA TGTGCCAGCAGCCCGGCCGGGGGCACCTACGAGCAGTACTTC.

This clone was found a few times. The chain is built from TRBV19 and TRBJ1-2; D is unclear. V dropped 1 base and J dropped 3 bases, with 12 bases sitting between them. CDR1 and CDR2 from the germline V gene are LNHDA and SQIVND (reference sequence). The CDR3 consists of 15 residues. CDR3 in DNA: TGTGCCAGTAGTATAGCGTGGGAGTCCCACTATGGCTACACCTTC. It encodes CASSIAWESHYGYTF.

The V call is TRBV7-9, the J call TRBJ2-7; TRBD1 matches at 8 bases. CDR1 and CDR2 (germline): SEHNR, FQNEAQ (reference sequence). Germline trimming cut 7 bases from V and 9 bases from J; bases unmatched to any gene: 8. The CDR3 is made up of 12 amino acids. CDR3 sequence: CASTYGQGGQYF. CDR3 nucleotide sequence: TGTGCCAGCACCTACGGACAGGGAGGGCAGTACTTC.

The rearrangement links TRBV7-9 to TRBJ1-4, with 7 positions matching TRBD1. Germline loops: CDR1 SEHNR, CDR2 FQNEAQ (reference sequence). Losses at the gene ends were 5 bases for V and 5 bases for J; bases not matched to a gene: 5. There are 14 residues in the CDR3. DNA for the CDR3: TGTGCCAGCAGCCTAGGACAGGCGAATGAAAAACTGTTTTTT. Translating it yields CASSLGQANEKLFF.

The chain carries TRBV2 and TRBJ2-7, with 8 bases matching TRBD1. This CDR3 has 12 amino acids. V lost 7 bases and J lost 4; bases outside the gene matches: 3. CDR1 is SNHLY and CDR2 is FYNNEI in the germline V gene. The CDR3 DNA reads as TGTGCCAGCAAGGACAGGGCGTACGAGCAGTACTTC. The encoded protein is CASKDRAYEQYF.